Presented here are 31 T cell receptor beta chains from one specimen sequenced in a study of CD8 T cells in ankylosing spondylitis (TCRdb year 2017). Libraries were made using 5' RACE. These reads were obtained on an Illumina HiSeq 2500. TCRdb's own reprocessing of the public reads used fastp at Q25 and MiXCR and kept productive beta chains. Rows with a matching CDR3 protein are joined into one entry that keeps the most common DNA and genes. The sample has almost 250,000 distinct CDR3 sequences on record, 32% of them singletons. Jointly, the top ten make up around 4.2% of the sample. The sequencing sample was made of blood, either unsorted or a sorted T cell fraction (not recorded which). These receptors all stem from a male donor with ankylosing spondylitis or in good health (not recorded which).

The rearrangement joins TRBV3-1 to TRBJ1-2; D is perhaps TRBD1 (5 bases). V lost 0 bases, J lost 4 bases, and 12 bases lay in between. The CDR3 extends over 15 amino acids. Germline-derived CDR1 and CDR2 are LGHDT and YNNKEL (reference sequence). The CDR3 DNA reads TGTGCCAGCAGCCAAGAGGAGGGGATCGGCTATGGCTACACCTTC. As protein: CASSQEEGIGYGYTF.

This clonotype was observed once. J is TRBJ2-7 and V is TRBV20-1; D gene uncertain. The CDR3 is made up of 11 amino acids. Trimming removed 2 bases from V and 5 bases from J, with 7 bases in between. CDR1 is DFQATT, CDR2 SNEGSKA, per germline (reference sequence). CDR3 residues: CSARPGHEQYF. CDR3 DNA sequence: TGCAGTGCTAGACCCGGCCACGAGCAGTACTTC.

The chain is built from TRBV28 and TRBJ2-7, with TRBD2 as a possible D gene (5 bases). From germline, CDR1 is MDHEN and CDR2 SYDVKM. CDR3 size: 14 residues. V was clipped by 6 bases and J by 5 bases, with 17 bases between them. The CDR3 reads CASSAPHGGNEQYF. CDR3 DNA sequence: TGTGCCAGCAGCGCCCCACACGGAGGAAACGAGCAGTACTTC.

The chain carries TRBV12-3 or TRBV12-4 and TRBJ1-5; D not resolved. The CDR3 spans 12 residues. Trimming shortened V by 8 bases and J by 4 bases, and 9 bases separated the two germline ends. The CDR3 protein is CASSRRNQPQHF. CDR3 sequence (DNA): TGTGCCAGCTCCCGTAGAAATCAGCCCCAGCATTTT.

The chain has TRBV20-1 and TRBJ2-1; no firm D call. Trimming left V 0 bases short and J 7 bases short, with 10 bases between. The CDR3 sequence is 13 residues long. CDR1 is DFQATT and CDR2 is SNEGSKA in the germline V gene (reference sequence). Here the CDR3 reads CSARDTAFNEQFF. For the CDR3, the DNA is TGCAGTGCTAGAGATACAGCCTTTAATGAGCAGTTCTTC.

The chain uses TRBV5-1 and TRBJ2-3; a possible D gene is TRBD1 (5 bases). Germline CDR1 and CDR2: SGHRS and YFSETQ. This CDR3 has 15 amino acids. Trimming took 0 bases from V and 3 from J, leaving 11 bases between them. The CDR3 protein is CASSLATRVTDTQYF. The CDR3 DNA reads TGCGCCAGCAGCTTGGCTACCAGGGTAACAGATACGCAGTATTTT.

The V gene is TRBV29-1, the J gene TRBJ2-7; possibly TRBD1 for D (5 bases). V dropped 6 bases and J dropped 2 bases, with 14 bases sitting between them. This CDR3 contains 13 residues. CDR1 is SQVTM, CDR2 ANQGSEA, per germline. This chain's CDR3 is CSVATARTYEQYF. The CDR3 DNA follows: TGCAGCGTCGCGACAGCGAGGACCTACGAGCAGTACTTC.

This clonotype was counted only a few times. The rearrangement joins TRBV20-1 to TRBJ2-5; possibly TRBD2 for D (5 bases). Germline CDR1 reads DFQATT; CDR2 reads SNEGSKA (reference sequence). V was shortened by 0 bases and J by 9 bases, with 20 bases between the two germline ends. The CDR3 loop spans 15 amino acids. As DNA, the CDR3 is TGCAGTGCTAGAGATCGGGGTCGGACCGAACTGGCCCAGTACTTC. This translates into CSARDRGRTELAQYF.

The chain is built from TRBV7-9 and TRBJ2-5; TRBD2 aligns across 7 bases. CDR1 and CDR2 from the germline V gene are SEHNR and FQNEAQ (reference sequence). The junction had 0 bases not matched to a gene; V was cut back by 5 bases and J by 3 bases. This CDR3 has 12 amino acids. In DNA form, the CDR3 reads TGTGCCAGCAGCGGACTAGAAGAGACCCAGTACTTC. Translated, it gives CASSGLEETQYF.

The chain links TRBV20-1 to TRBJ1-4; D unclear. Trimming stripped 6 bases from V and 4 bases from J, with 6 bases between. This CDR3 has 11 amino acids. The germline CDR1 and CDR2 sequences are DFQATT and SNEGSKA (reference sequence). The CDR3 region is CSASFNEKLFF. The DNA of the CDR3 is TGCAGTGCGTCCTTTAATGAAAAACTGTTTTTT.

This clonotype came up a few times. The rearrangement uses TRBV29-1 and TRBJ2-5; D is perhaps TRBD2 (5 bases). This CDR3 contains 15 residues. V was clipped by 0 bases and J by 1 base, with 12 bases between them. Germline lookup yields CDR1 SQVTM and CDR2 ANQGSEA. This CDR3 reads CSVEERGMGQETQYF. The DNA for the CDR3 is TGCAGCGTTGAAGAGAGAGGGATGGGCCAAGAGACCCAGTACTTC.

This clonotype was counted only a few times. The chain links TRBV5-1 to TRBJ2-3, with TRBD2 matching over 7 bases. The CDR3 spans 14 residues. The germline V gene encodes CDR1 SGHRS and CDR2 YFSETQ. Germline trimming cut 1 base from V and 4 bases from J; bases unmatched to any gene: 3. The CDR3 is CASSLTGGADTQYF. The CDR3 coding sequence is TGCGCCAGCAGCTTGACGGGAGGAGCAGATACGCAGTATTTT. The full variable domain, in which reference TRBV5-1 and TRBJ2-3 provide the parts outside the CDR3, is KAGVTQTPRYLIKTRGQQVTLSCSPISGHRSVSWYQQTPGQGLQFLFEYFSETQRNKGNFPGRFSGRQFSNSRSEMNVSTLELGDSALYLCASSLTGGADTQYFGPGTRLTVL.

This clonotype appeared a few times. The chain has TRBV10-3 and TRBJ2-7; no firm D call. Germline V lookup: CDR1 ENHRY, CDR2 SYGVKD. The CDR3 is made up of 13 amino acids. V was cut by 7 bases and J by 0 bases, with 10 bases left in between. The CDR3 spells CAIKPAPSYEQYF. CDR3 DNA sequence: TGTGCCATCAAGCCTGCGCCCTCCTACGAGCAGTACTTC.

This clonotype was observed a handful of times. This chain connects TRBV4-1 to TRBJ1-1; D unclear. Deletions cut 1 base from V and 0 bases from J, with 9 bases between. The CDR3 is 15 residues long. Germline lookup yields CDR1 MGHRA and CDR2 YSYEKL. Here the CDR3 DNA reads TGCGCCAGCAGCCAAGCGGACGGTTTGAACACTGAAGCTTTCTTT. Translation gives CASSQADGLNTEAFF.

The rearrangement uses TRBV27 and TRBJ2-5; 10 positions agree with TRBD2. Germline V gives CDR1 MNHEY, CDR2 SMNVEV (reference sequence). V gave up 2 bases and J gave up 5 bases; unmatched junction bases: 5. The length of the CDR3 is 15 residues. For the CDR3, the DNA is TGTGCCAGCAGTTTACTAGCGGGGGCCTGGGAGACCCAGTACTTC. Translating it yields CASSLLAGAWETQYF.

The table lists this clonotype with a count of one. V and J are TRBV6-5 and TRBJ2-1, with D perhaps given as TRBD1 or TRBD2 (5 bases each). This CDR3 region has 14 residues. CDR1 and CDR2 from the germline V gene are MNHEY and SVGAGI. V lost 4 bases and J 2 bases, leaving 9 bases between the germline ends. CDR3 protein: CASSSGTPYNEQFF. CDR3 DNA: TGTGCCAGCAGTTCGGGGACCCCCTACAATGAGCAGTTCTTC.

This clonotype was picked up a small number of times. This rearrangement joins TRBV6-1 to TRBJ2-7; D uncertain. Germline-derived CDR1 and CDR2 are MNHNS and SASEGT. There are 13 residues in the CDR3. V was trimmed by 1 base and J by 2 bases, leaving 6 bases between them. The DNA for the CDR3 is TGTGCCAGCAGTGAAGGTCCCGCCTACGAGCAGTACTTC. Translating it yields CASSEGPAYEQYF.

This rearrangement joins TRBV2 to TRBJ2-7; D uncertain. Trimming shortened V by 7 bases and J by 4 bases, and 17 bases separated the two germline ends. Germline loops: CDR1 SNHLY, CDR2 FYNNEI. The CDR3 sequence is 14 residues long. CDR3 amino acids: CASKLYRTDYEQYF. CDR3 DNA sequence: TGTGCCAGCAAGCTCTATCGGACGGATTACGAGCAGTACTTC.

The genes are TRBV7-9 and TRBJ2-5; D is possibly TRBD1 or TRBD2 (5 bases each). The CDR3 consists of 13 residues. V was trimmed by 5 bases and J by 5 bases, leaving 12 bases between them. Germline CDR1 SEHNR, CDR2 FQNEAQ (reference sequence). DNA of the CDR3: TGTGCCAGCAGCGAGGGACGAGAGGAGACCCAGTACTTC. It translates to CASSEGREETQYF. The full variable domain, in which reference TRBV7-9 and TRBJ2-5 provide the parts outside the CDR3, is DTGVSQNPRHKITKRGQNVTFRCDPISEHNRLYWYRQTLGQGPEFLTYFQNEAQLEKSRLLSDRFSAERPKGSFSTLEIQRTEQGDSAMYLCASSEGREETQYFGPGTRLLVL.

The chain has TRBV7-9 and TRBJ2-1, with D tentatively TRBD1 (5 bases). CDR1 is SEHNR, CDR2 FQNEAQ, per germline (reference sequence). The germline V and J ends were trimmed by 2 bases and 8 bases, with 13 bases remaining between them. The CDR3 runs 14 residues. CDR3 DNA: TGTGCCAGCAGCTTAAGCGCAGGGTTGCATGAGCAGTTCTTC. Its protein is CASSLSAGLHEQFF.

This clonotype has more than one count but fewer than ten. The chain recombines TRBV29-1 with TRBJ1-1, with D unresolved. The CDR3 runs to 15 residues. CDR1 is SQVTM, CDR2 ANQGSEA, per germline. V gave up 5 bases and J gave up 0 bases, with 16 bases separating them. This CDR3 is CSVSPPDWVNTEAFF. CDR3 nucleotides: TGCAGCGTTTCCCCCCCCGATTGGGTGAACACTGAAGCTTTCTTT. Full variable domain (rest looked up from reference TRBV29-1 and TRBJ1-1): SAVISQKPSRDICQRGTSLTIQCQVDSQVTMMFWYRQQPGQSLTLIATANQGSEATYESGFVIDKFPISRPNLTFSTLTVSNMSPEDSSIYLCSVSPPDWVNTEAFFGQGTRLTVV.

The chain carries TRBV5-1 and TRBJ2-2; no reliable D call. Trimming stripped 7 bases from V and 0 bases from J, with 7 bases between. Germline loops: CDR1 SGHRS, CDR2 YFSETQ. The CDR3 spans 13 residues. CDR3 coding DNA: TGCGCCAGCCGCTACGCGAACACCGGGGAGCTGTTTTTT. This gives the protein CASRYANTGELFF.

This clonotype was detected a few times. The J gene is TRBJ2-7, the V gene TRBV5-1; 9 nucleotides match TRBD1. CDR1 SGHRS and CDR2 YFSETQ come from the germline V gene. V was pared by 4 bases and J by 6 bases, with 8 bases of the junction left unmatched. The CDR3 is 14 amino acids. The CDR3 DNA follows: TGCGCCAGCAGCGGTACCGGGACAGGGCGCGAGCAGTACTTC. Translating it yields CASSGTGTGREQYF.

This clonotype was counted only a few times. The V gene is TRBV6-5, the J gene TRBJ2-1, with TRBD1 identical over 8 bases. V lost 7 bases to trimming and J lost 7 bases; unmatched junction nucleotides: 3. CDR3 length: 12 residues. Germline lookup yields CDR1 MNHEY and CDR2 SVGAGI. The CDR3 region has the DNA TGTGCCAGCACGGACAGGGCGAATGAGCAGTTCTTC. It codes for CASTDRANEQFF.

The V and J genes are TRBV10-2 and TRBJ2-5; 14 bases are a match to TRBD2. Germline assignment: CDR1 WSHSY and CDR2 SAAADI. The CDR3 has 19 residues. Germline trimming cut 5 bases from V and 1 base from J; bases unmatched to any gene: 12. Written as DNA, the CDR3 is TGCGCCAGCAGTCTGACGCGGACTAGCGGGGGGAGTACCCAAGAGACCCAGTACTTC. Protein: CASSLTRTSGGSTQETQYF.

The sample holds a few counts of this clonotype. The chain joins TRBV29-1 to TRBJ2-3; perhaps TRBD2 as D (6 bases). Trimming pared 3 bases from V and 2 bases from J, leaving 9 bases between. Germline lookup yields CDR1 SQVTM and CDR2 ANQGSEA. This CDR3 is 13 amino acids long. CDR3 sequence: CSVERGNTDTQYF. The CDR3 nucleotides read TGCAGCGTTGAGCGGGGAAACACAGATACGCAGTATTTT.

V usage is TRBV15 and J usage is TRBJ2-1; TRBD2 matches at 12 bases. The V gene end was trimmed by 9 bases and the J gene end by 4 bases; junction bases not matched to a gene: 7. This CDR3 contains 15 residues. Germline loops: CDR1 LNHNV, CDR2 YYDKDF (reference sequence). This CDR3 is CATASGGAWYNEQFF. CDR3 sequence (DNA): TGTGCCACGGCTAGCGGGGGGGCTTGGTACAATGAGCAGTTCTTC.

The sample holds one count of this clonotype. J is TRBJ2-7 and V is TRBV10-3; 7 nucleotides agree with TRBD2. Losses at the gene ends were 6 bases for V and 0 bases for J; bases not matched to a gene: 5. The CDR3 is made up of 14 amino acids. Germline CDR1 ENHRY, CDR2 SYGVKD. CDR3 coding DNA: TGTGCCATCAGGGACTCGGGGGGCTCCTACGAGCAGTACTTC. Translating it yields CAIRDSGGSYEQYF.

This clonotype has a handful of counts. This CDR3 is CASSLEAGGFNEQFF. DNA of the CDR3: TGTGCCAGCAGCTTAGAGGCAGGGGGTTTCAATGAGCAGTTCTTC. The chain is built from TRBV7-2 and TRBJ2-1, with TRBD1 identical over 7 bases. J lost 6 bases, V lost 1 base, and 6 bases had no gene match. The CDR3 extends over 15 amino acids. Per the germline V gene, CDR1 is SGHTA and CDR2 is FQGNSA.

CDR3: CASSPVGLADTQYF. In DNA, the CDR3 is TGTGCCAGCAGTCCTGTGGGCCTCGCGGATACGCAGTATTTT. The chain recombines TRBV7-2 with TRBJ2-3, with D hard to call. The CDR3 has 14 amino acids. Trimming shortened V by 6 bases and J by 6 bases, and 16 bases separated the two germline ends. The germline gives CDR1 SGHTA, CDR2 FQGNSA.

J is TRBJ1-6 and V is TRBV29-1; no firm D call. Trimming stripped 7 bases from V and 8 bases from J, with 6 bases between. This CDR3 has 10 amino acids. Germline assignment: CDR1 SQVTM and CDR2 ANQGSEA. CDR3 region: CSATDSPLHF. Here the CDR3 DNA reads TGCAGCGCCACAGATTCACCCCTCCACTTT. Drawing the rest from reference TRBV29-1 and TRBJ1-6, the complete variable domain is SAVISQKPSRDICQRGTSLTIQCQVDSQVTMMFWYRQQPGQSLTLIATANQGSEATYESGFVIDKFPISRPNLTFSTLTVSNMSPEDSSIYLCSATDSPLHFGNGTRLTVT.